This T cell receptor beta chain was sequenced for a study of T cell changes during pregnancy in multiple sclerosis. Germline assignment: CDR1 LNHNV and CDR2 YYDKDF (reference sequence). This CDR3 contains 16 residues. V lost 5 bases and J lost 5; bases outside the gene matches: 11. Assay: immunoSEQ multiplex PCR; the TCRdb copy retains only in-frame clones and omits some. The table shows some 73,000 clones, with almost 95% occurring only once. Sequencing used peripheral blood, obtained in the third trimester of pregnancy. This sequence originates from a female donor in good health, enrolled as a control in a pregnancy study. The V call is TRBV15, the J call TRBJ2-2; the match to TRBD1 covers 7 bases. CDR3 sequence (DNA): TGTGCCACCAGCCTAGGAACAGGGGTACGGACCGGGGAGCTGTTTTTT. Protein sequence: CATSLGTGVRTGELFF.